Presented here are 9 T cell receptor beta chains from one specimen sequenced in a study of T-cell memory formation after mild COVID-19. MiXCR, applied by TCRdb to the 5' RACE reads, yields one record per CDR3 protein. The repertoire holds a few hundred thousand distinct CDR3 sequences, with 28% as singletons. The source material was PBMCs or a T cell subset sorted from them (not recorded which). These receptor sequences come from an adult woman who had mild COVID-19 (a few samples of this study predate the infection). Cell type and time point are not known.

This sequence joins TRBV7-9 and TRBJ2-6; possible D gene TRBD2, 5 bases. Germline V gives CDR1 SEHNR, CDR2 FQNEAQ (reference sequence). V was pared by 1 base and J by 1 base, with 17 bases between. The CDR3 consists of 19 residues. CDR3 sequence reads: CASSLDMASLISGANVLTF. Here the CDR3 DNA reads TGTGCCAGCAGCTTAGATATGGCTAGCTTGATATCTGGGGCCAACGTCCTGACTTTC.

Of note for this clonotype: Since a much larger clone is just one base distant, this may be a read error. The V gene is TRBV10-2, the J gene TRBJ1-3; D not certain. The CDR3 extends over 15 amino acids. Looked up from germline, CDR1 is WSHSY and CDR2 is SAAADI. The ends were cut back, 3 bases at V and 4 bases at J, with 13 bases in the middle. The CDR3 nucleotides read TGCGCCAGCAGTGACTGGGTGATCCTAGGAAACACCATATATTTT. Translation: CASSDWVILGNTIYF.

The V call is TRBV5-1, the J call TRBJ2-7; D remains ambiguous. The germline V and J ends were trimmed by 0 bases and 5 bases, with 18 bases remaining between them. Per the germline V gene, CDR1 is SGHRS and CDR2 is YFSETQ. The CDR3 is 16 residues long. The CDR3 here is CASSLAYISTVDEQYF. The CDR3 bases are TGCGCCAGCAGCTTGGCCTATATCAGTACGGTTGACGAGCAGTACTTC. Using reference TRBV5-1 and TRBJ2-7 for the parts outside the CDR3, the full variable domain is KAGVTQTPRYLIKTRGQQVTLSCSPISGHRSVSWYQQTPGQGLQFLFEYFSETQRNKGNFPGRFSGRQFSNSRSEMNVSTLELGDSALYLCASSLAYISTVDEQYFGPGTRLTVT.

V usage is TRBV5-8 and J usage is TRBJ2-7; 10 bases are a match to TRBD2. Trimming removed 9 bases from V and 7 bases from J; junction bases left unmatched: 13. Germline V gives CDR1 SGHTS, CDR2 YDEGEE. The CDR3 totals 14 residues. CDR3 amino acids: CAMTTSGLAEEQYF. Written as DNA, the CDR3 is TGTGCCATGACCACGAGCGGACTAGCGGAGGAGCAGTACTTC.

This clonotype was counted only a few times. This chain joins TRBV7-9 and TRBJ2-7, with 9 bases aligning to TRBD1. The germline gives CDR1 SEHNR, CDR2 FQNEAQ (reference sequence). Unmatched junction bases numbered 5, after V lost 5 bases and J lost 0 bases. CDR3 size: 15 residues. The CDR3 coding sequence is TGTGCCAGCAGCCCCTGGGACAGGGCCTCCTACGAGCAGTACTTC. It yields the protein CASSPWDRASYEQYF. The full variable domain, rest sourced from reference TRBV7-9 and TRBJ2-7, is DTGVSQNPRHKITKRGQNVTFRCDPISEHNRLYWYRQTLGQGPEFLTYFQNEAQLEKSRLLSDRFSAERPKGSFSTLEIQRTEQGDSAMYLCASSPWDRASYEQYFGPGTRLTVT.

The rearrangement links TRBV19 to TRBJ2-1, with a possible D match to TRBD2 (5 bases). Germline V CDR1 and CDR2: LNHDA, SQIVND (reference sequence). Trimming removed 5 bases at V and 5 bases at J, with 16 bases between. This CDR3 is built from 15 residues. The CDR3 bases are TGTGCCAGTAGTCCCCGTCGAAGCGGAGACAATGAGCAGTTCTTC. This codes for CASSPRRSGDNEQFF. The whole variable domain, remainder taken from reference TRBV19 and TRBJ2-1, is DGGITQSPKYLFRKEGQNVTLSCEQNLNHDAMYWYRQDPGQGLRLIYYSQIVNDFQKGDIAEGYSVSREKKESFPLTVTSAQKNPTAFYLCASSPRRSGDNEQFFGPGTRLTVL.

This clonotype came up a few times. The chain is built from TRBV12-3 or TRBV12-4 and TRBJ1-5; no clear D gene. V lost 3 bases, J lost 3 bases, and 9 bases lay in between. The CDR3 spans 14 residues. The CDR3 loop reads CASSLKGPNQPQHF. CDR3 coding DNA: TGTGCCAGCAGTTTGAAGGGTCCCAATCAGCCCCAGCATTTT.

This clonotype turned up a few times. The germline gene is not matched at one end of the junction; a read error may be the cause. This sequence joins TRBV29-1 and TRBJ2-5; D is perhaps TRBD1 or TRBD2 (5 bases each). Per germline, CDR1 SQVTM and CDR2 ANQGSEA. The CDR3 has 12 residues. DNA of the CDR3: TGCAGCGTCCGAGGGGACCAGGAGACCCAGTACTTC. It translates to CSVRGDQETQYF.

The V and J genes are TRBV7-8 and TRBJ2-7; D is perhaps TRBD1 (6 bases). Germline lookup yields CDR1 SGHVS and CDR2 FQNEAQ. This CDR3 has 13 residues. V lost 7 bases, J lost 2 bases, and 12 bases lay in between. The DNA of the CDR3 is TGTGCCAGCACTGCCGACAGGACCTACGAGCAGTACTTC. It yields the protein CASTADRTYEQYF.